The 10 T cell receptor beta chains below all came from one sample that was sequenced in a study of OX40 agonist ivuxolimab in advanced cancers. Here immunoSEQ multiplex PCR was the method, and the copy in TCRdb shows in-frame clones only, minus some. The sample lists 45,000 to 65,000 clones; roughly 90% were seen once. Sequencing was performed on CD4+ or CD8+ T cells sorted from blood, taken in a trial of the OX40 agonist ivuxolimab. The source is an adult with an advanced solid tumor such as melanoma, head and neck, liver or kidney cancer.

The rearrangement joins TRBV14 to TRBJ1-4; TRBD1 is a possible D gene (6 bases). CDR1 and CDR2 from the germline V gene are SGHDN and FVKESK. V shed 8 bases and J shed 6 bases, with 19 bases lying between them. This CDR3 region has 15 residues. Written as DNA, the CDR3 is TGTGCCAGCTCGCTACAGGGACTCAATCATGAAAAACTGTTTTTT. It translates to CASSLQGLNHEKLFF.

The genes are TRBV7-8 and TRBJ1-6; D is unresolved. V was cut by 1 base and J by 7 bases, with 11 bases left in between. The CDR3 has 15 residues. Germline V gene data show CDR1 as SGHVS and CDR2 as FQNEAQ. The CDR3 sequence is CASSLVQAFNSPLHF. Here the CDR3 DNA reads TGTGCCAGCAGCTTAGTGCAGGCCTTCAATTCACCCCTCCACTTT.

The gene calls are TRBV5-1 and TRBJ2-5; D unresolved. The CDR3 is 14 residues long. CDR1 and CDR2 (germline): SGHRS, YFSETQ. The V end lost 4 bases, the J end lost 5 bases, and 15 bases lay between the germline ends. In DNA, the CDR3 is TGCGCCAGCAGCGTGGACCTAGGTTTCGAGACCCAGTACTTC. Translation: CASSVDLGFETQYF.

V gene TRBV2 combines with J gene TRBJ1-2, with D possibly matching TRBD1 (6 bases). V dropped 3 bases and J dropped 5 bases, with 10 bases sitting between them. This CDR3 is 13 amino acids long. CDR1 SNHLY and CDR2 FYNNEI come from the germline V gene. CDR3 in DNA: TGTGCCAGCAGTGATAGGGGGATTTATGGCTACACCTTC. Translated: CASSDRGIYGYTF.

This clone is medium-sized by share. The rearrangement links TRBV19 to TRBJ2-7; possibly TRBD1 or TRBD2 for D (5 bases each). The CDR3 has 15 residues. The germline CDR1 and CDR2 sequences are LNHDA and SQIVND (reference sequence). V dropped 4 bases and J dropped 6 bases, with 19 bases sitting between them. CDR3 DNA: TGTGCCAGTAGTACCCTTGCAGGGACGGGTTCCGAGCAGTACTTC. Translated, it gives CASSTLAGTGSEQYF.

By share, this clone counts as large (0.1 to 1%). This chain uses TRBV18 with TRBJ1-1, with unresolved D. Trimming cost V 3 bases and J 1 base, with 9 bases left between them. The CDR3 covers 14 residues. CDR1 is KGHSH, CDR2 LQKENI, per germline. CDR3 residues: CASSPLPGNTEAFF. In DNA, the CDR3 is TGTGCCAGCTCACCTTTACCGGGGAACACTGAAGCTTTCTTT. Variable domain in full (rest from reference TRBV18 and TRBJ1-1): NAGVMQNPRHLVRRRGQEARLRCSPMKGHSHVYWYRQLPEEGLKFMVYLQKENIIDESGMPKERFSAEFPKEGPSILRIQQVVRGDSAAYFCASSPLPGNTEAFFGQGTRLTVV.

The chain has TRBV18 and TRBJ2-1, with 7 bases that match TRBD2. V lost 0 bases to trimming and J lost 6 bases; unmatched junction nucleotides: 5. Germline-derived CDR1 and CDR2 are KGHSH and LQKENI. The CDR3 consists of 15 residues. The CDR3 nucleotides read TGTGCCAGCTCACCACCCAACACGGGGGGCAATGAGCAGTTCTTC. It yields the protein CASSPPNTGGNEQFF. Based on the CDR3 plus reference TRBV18 and TRBJ2-1, the full variable domain is NAGVMQNPRHLVRRRGQEARLRCSPMKGHSHVYWYRQLPEEGLKFMVYLQKENIIDESGMPKERFSAEFPKEGPSILRIQQVVRGDSAAYFCASSPPNTGGNEQFFGPGTRLTVL.

The V gene is TRBV10-3, the J gene TRBJ1-5; D is ambiguous. This CDR3 spans 13 amino acids. V lost 2 bases, J lost 7 bases, and 9 bases lay in between. Germline values: CDR1 ENHRY, CDR2 SYGVKD. DNA for the CDR3: TGTGCCATCAGTGAGAGGGAGGCACAGCCCCAGCATTTT. Residues: CAISEREAQPQHF.

V and J are TRBV19 and TRBJ2-5; the match to TRBD2 covers 11 bases. The CDR3 covers 13 residues. V was pared by 10 bases and J by 5 bases, with 6 bases of the junction left unmatched. CDR1 is LNHDA, CDR2 SQIVND, per germline (reference sequence). CDR3 amino acids: CATTSGRMETQYF. The CDR3 nucleotides read TGTGCCACCACTAGCGGGAGAATGGAGACCCAGTACTTC.

The chain is built from TRBV9 and TRBJ2-1; 12 bases are a match to TRBD2. CDR3 size: 16 residues. Unmatched junction bases numbered 8, after V lost 3 bases and J lost 7 bases. CDR1 is SGDLS, CDR2 YYNGEE, per germline. The CDR3 bases are TGTGCCAGCAGCGACCCGACTAGCGGGAGTTCAAATGAGCAGTTCTTC. It is translated as CASSDPTSGSSNEQFF.